This TCR beta chain was recorded in a study of blood T cell repertoires in COVID-19. On the study more broadly: The analysed material was cDNA or gDNA that came from T cells, B-cell-depleted T cells, or PBMCs.

The data were produced by immunoSEQ multiplex PCR, yet TCRdb's version contains in-frame clones alone and is incomplete. In the table there are 41,000 or so clones, nearly 90% of which are singletons. The CDR3 consists of 17 residues. V was pared by 3 bases and J by 9 bases, with 10 bases of the junction left unmatched. Germline values: CDR1 KGHSH, CDR2 LQKENI. Sequencing was carried out using peripheral blood. The chain carries TRBV18 and TRBJ1-6; 11 bases are a match to TRBD1. This sequence originates from a man aged 55 to 70 with acute or convalescent COVID-19. This CDR3 reads CASSPQSGQGASSPLHF. CDR3 bases: TGTGCCAGCTCACCGCAGAGTGGACAGGGGGCTTCTTCACCCCTCCACTTT.